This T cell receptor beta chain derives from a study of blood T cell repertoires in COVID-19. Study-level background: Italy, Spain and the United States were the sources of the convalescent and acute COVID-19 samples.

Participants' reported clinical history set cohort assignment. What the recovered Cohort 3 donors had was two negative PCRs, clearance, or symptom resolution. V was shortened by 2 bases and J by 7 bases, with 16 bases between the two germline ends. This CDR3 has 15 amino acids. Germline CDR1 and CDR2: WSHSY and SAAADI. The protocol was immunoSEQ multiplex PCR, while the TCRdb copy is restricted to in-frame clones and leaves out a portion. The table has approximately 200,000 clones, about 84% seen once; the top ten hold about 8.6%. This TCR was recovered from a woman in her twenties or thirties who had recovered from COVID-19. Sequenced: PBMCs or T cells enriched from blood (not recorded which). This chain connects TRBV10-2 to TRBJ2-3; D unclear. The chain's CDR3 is CASSEQVELFYTQYF. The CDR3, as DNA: TGCGCCAGCAGTGAGCAGGTGGAATTATTTTATACGCAGTATTTT.